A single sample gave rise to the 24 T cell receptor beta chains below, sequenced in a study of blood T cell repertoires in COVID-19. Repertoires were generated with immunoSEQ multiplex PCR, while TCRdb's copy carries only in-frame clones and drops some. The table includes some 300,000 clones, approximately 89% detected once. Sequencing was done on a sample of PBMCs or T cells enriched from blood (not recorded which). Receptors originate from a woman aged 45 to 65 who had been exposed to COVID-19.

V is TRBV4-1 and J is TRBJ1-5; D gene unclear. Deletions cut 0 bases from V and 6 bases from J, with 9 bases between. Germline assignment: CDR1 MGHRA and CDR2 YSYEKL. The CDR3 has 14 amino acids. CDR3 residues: CASSQEGSFQPQHF. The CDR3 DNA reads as TGCGCCAGCAGCCAAGAGGGCAGCTTTCAGCCCCAGCATTTT.

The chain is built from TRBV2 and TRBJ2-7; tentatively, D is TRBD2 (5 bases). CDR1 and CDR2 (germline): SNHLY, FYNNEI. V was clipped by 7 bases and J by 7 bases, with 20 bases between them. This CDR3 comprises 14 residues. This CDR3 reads CASNGQGSRGEQYF. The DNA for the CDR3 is TGTGCCAGCAATGGTCAAGGGAGCCGGGGAGAGCAGTACTTC.

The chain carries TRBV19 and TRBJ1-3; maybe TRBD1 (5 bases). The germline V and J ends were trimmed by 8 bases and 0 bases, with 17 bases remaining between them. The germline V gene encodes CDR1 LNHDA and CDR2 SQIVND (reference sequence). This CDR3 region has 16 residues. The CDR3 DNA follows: TGTGCCAGTCAAAATACCGGGACTATCTCTGGAAACACCATATATTTT. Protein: CASQNTGTISGNTIYF.

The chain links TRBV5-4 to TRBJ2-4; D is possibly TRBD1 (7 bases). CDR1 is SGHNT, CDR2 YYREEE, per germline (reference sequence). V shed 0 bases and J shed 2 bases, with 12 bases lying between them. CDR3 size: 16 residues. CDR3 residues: CASSLEPGGSKNIQYF. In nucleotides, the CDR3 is TGTGCCAGCAGCTTGGAACCAGGGGGGTCCAAAAACATTCAGTACTTC.

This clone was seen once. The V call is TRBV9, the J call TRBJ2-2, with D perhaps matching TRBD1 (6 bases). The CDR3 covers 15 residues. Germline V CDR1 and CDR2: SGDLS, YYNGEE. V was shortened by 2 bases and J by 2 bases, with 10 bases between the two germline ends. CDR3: CASSVGTPNTGELFF. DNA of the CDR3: TGTGCCAGCAGCGTCGGGACACCTAACACCGGGGAGCTGTTTTTT.

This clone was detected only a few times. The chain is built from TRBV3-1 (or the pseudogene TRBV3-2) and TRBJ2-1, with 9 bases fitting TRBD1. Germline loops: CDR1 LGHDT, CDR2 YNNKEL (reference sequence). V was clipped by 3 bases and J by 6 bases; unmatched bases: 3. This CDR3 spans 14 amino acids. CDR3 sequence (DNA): TGTGCCAGCAGCCACCTGACAGGGGGCAATGAGCAGTTCTTC. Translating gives CASSHLTGGNEQFF.

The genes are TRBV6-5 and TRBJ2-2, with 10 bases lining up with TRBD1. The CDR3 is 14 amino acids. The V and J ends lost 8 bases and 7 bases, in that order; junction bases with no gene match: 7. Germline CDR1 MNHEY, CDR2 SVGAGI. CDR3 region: CASGSGQGYGELFF. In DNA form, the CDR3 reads TGTGCCAGCGGGTCGGGACAGGGGTACGGGGAGCTGTTTTTT.

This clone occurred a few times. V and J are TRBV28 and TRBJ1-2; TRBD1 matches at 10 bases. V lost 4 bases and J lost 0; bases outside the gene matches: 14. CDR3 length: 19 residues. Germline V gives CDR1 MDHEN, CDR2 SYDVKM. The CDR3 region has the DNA TGTGCCAGCAGTTCCACGCTCGACAGGGGGCAACTCTCTAACTATGGCTACACCTTC. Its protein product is CASSSTLDRGQLSNYGYTF.

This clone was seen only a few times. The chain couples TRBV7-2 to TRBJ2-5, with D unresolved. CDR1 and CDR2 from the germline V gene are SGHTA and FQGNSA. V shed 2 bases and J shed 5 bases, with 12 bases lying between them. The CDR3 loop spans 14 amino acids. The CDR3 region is CASSLSGNRETQYF. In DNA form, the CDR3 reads TGTGCCAGCAGCTTATCTGGTAATCGGGAGACCCAGTACTTC.

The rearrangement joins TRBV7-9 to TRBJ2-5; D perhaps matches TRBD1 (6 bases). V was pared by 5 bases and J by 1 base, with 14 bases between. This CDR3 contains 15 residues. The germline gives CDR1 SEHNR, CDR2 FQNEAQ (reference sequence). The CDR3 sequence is CASSDTGQPQETQYF. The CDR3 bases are TGTGCCAGCAGCGACACAGGACAGCCCCAAGAGACCCAGTACTTC. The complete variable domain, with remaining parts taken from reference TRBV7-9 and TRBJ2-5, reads DTGVSQNPRHKITKRGQNVTFRCDPISEHNRLYWYRQTLGQGPEFLTYFQNEAQLEKSRLLSDRFSAERPKGSFSTLEIQRTEQGDSAMYLCASSDTGQPQETQYFGPGTRLLVL.

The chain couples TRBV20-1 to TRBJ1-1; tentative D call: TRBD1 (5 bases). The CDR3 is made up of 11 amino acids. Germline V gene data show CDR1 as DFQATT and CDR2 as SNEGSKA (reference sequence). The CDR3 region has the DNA TGCAGGGGGGGTCCGAACACTGAAGCTTTCTTT. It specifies CRGGPNTEAFF.

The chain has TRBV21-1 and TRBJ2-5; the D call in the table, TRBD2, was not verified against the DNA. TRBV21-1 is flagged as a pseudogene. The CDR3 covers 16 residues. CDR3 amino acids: CAIPNSGEVSQETQYF. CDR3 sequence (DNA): TGTGCCATCCCCAATTCGGGGGAGGTCTCCCAAGAGACCCAGTACTTC.

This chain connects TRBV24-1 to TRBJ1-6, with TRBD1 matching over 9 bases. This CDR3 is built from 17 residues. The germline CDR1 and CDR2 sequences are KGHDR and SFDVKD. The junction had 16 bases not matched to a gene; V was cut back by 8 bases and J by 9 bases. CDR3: CATTRTRTGTGSSPLHF. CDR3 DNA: TGTGCCACCACTCGAACCCGCACCGGGACAGGGTCTTCACCCCTCCACTTT.

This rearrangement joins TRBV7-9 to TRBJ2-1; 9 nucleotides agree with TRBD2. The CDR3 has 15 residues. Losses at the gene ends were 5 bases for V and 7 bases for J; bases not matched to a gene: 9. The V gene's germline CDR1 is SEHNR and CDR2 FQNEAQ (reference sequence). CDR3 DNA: TGTGCCAGCAGCCAACGGGGACTAGCCGGGAATGAGCAGTTCTTC. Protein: CASSQRGLAGNEQFF.

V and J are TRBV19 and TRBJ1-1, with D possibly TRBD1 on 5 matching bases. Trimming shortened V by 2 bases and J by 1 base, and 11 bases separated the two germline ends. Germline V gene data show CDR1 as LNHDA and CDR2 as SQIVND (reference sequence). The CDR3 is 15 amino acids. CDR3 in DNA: TGTGCCAGTAGTATAAGTGGGCAGGGGAACACTGAAGCTTTCTTT. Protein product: CASSISGQGNTEAFF.

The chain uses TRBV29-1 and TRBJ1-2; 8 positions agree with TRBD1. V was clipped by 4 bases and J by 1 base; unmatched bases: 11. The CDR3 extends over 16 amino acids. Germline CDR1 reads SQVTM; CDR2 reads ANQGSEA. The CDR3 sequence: CSVAPGQGVVNYGYTF. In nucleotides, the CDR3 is TGCAGCGTTGCACCCGGACAGGGCGTAGTTAACTATGGCTACACCTTC.

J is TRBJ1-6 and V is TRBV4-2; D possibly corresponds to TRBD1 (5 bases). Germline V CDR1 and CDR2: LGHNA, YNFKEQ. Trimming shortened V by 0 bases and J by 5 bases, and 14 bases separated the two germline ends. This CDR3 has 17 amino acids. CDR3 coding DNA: TGTGCCAGCAGCCAAGAATCTGGCAGGGCTGATAATTCACCCCTCCACTTT. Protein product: CASSQESGRADNSPLHF.

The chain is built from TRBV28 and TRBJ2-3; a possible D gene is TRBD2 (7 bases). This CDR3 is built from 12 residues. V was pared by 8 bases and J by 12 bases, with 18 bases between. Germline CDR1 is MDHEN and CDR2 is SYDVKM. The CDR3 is CASSNRGASQYF. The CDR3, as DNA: TGTGCCAGCTCCAACCGGGGGGCCTCCCAGTATTTT. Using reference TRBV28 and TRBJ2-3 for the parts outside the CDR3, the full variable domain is DVKVTQSSRYLVKRTGEKVFLECVQDMDHENMFWYRQDPGLGLRLIYFSYDVKMKEKGDIPEGYSVSREKKERFSLILESASTNQTSMYLCASSNRGASQYFGPGTRLTVL.

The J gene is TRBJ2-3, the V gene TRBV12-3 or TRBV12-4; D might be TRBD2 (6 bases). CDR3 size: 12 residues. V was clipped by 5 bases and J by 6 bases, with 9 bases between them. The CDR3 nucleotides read TGTGCCAGCAGTACTAGCCTGGATACGCAGTATTTT. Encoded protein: CASSTSLDTQYF.

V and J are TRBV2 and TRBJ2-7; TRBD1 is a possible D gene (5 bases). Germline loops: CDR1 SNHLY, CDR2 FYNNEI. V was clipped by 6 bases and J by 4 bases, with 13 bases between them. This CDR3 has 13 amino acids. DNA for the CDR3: TGTGCCAGCAGCTCCCAGGGCCCATACGAGCAGTACTTC. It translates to CASSSQGPYEQYF.

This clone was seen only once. This CDR3 is CAWRWGQSSYEQYF. In DNA form, the CDR3 reads TGTGCCTGGAGATGGGGACAGTCCTCCTACGAGCAGTACTTC. The J gene is TRBJ2-7, the V gene TRBV30; 7 positions match TRBD1. The trim removed 3 bases at V and 0 bases at J, leaving 5 bases unmatched. CDR1 is GTSNPN and CDR2 is SVGIG in the germline V gene (reference sequence). The CDR3 has 14 amino acids.

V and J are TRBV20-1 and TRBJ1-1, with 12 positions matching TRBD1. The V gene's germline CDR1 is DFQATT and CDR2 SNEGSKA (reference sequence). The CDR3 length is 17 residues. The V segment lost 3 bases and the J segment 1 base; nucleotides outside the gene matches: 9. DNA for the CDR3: TGCAGTGCTAGTCAAGGGGGGACAGGGGGCCCGAACACTGAAGCTTTCTTT. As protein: CSASQGGTGGPNTEAFF.

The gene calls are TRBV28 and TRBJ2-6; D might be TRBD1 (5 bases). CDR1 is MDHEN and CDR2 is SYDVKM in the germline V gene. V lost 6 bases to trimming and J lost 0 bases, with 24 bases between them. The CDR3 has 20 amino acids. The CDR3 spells CASRGEPFGPFSSGANVLTF. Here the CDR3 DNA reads TGTGCCAGCAGAGGGGAACCCTTTGGACCCTTTAGCTCTGGGGCCAACGTCCTGACTTTC.

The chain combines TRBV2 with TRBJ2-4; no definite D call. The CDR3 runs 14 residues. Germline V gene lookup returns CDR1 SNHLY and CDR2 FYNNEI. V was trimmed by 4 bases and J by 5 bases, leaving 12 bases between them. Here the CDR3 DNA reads TGTGCCAGCAGTGCGGAAATTCGGGAAAACATTCAGTACTTC. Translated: CASSAEIRENIQYF.